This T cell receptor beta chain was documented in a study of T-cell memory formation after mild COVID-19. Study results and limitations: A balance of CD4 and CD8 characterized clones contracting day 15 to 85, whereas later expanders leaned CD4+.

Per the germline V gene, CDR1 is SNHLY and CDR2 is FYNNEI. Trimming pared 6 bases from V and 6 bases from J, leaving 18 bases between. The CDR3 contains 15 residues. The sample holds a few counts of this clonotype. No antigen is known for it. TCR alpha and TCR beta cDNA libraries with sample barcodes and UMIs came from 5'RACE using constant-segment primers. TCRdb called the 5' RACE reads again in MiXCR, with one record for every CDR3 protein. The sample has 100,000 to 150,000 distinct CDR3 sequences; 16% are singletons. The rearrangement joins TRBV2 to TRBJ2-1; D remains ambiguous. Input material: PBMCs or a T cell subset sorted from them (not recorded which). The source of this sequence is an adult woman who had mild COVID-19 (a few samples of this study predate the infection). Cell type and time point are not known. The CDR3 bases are TGTGCCAGCAGAAAAGAGGCTTTATTTTCCAATGAGCAGTTCTTC. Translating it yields CASRKEALFSNEQFF.